This TCR beta chain comes out of a study of blood T cells in healthy people across ages. About the research overall: Template switching caught about one barcoded beta molecule for each two T cells. Study-wide results and caveats: Naive T cell percentage strongly correlated with TCR beta diversity. The diversity estimates, figures obtained from one million T cells, were considered underestimates.

Per the germline V gene, CDR1 is SGHRS and CDR2 is YFSETQ. With V trimmed by 0 bases and J by 3 bases, 3 bases remained unmatched. CDR3 length: 15 amino acids. Through a sample-barcoded 5' primer and a J-beta primer mix, a second PCR was run for roughly 7 to 11 cycles. From the 5' RACE reads, TCRdb called clonotypes with MiXCR, one entry per CDR3 protein. The sample lists a few hundred thousand distinct CDR3 sequences; less than 30% were seen once. A remark on this clonotype: The antigen remains unidentified.

This sequence was found in a woman in her 70s in good health. Sequencing used blood. V usage is TRBV5-1 and J usage is TRBJ2-3; 8 positions agree with TRBD1. CDR3: CASSLDRGATDTQYF. DNA for the CDR3: TGCGCCAGCAGCTTGGACAGGGGGGCGACAGATACGCAGTATTTT.